The rows below give T cell receptor beta chains drawn from one sample of a study of blood T cell repertoires in COVID-19. Profiling relied on immunoSEQ multiplex PCR, and the TCRdb table lists in-frame clones only, not all of them. The table records 150,000 to 200,000 clones, about 89% of them present only once. The sample was peripheral blood. The receptors derive from an older man with acute or convalescent COVID-19. Both conserved end residues are part of each CDR3. Each record gives: clone size, D gene, V gene, J gene, CDR3 DNA, CDR3 protein. D genes are given only for firm matches. A clone size is listed for some rows: how often the clone was seen (once, few, many), or a class if it is expanded.

clone size: -; D gene: TRBD1; V gene: TRBV9; J gene: TRBJ2-6; CDR3 DNA: TGTGCCAGCAGCGTACTAGGGGGCCGAAGCTCTGGGGCCAACGTCCTGACTTTC; CDR3 protein: CASSVLGGRSSGANVLTF
clone size: once; D gene: -; V gene: TRBV10-3; J gene: TRBJ1-5; CDR3 DNA: TGTGCCATCAGTGACCACACAGGGAGCAATCAGCCCCAGCATTTT; CDR3 protein: CAISDHTGSNQPQHF
clone size: -; D gene: -; V gene: TRBV3-1/TRBV3-2; J gene: TRBJ1-1; CDR3 DNA: TGTGCCAGCAGCCCCAGCTCCGAGGGCACTGAAGCTTTCTTT; CDR3 protein: CASSPSSEGTEAFF
clone size: -; D gene: TRBD2; V gene: TRBV7-2; J gene: TRBJ2-7; CDR3 DNA: TGTGCCAGCAGCTCTAGCGGGAGTTACGAGCAGTACTTC; CDR3 protein: CASSSSGSYEQYF
clone size: -; D gene: -; V gene: TRBV10-3; J gene: TRBJ2-3; CDR3 DNA: TGTGCCATCAGTGACAAACAGGCGAGAGGCGCAGATACGCAGTATTTT; CDR3 protein: CAISDKQARGADTQYF
clone size: -; D gene: -; V gene: TRBV7-9; J gene: TRBJ2-2; CDR3 DNA: TGTGCCAGCAGCTTAGGGGACACTTCGAACACCGGGGAGCTGTTTTTT; CDR3 protein: CASSLGDTSNTGELFF
clone size: once; D gene: TRBD1; V gene: TRBV6-6; J gene: TRBJ1-4; CDR3 DNA: TGTGCCAGCAGTTACTCCGGACAGGGAAATGAAAAACTGTTTTTT; CDR3 protein: CASSYSGQGNEKLFF
clone size: -; D gene: -; V gene: TRBV1; J gene: TRBJ2-1; CDR3 DNA: TGCACCAGCAACTCACTAGCGGGGTACAATGAGCAGTTCTTC; CDR3 protein: CTSNSLAGYNEQFF
clone size: -; D gene: TRBD2; V gene: TRBV7-3; J gene: TRBJ2-3; CDR3 DNA: TGTGCCAGCAGCCGGCGGGAGTCCCCAGATACGCAGTATTTT; CDR3 protein: CASSRRESPDTQYF
clone size: -; D gene: -; V gene: TRBV7-8; J gene: TRBJ1-5; CDR3 DNA: TGTGCCAGCAGCCCCCCGGGACAGCCCCAGCATTTT; CDR3 protein: CASSPPGQPQHF
clone size: -; D gene: -; V gene: TRBV7-3; J gene: TRBJ2-2; CDR3 DNA: TGTGCCAGCAGCCAACGCAACACAGGGTCCGGGGAGCTGTTTTTT; CDR3 protein: CASSQRNTGSGELFF
clone size: -; D gene: TRBD1; V gene: TRBV2; J gene: TRBJ1-2; CDR3 DNA: TGTGCCAGCAGTGTACAGGGGGTCGCTGGCTACACCTTC; CDR3 protein: CASSVQGVAGYTF
clone size: -; D gene: TRBD1; V gene: TRBV2; J gene: TRBJ1-2; CDR3 DNA: TGTGCCAGCAGTGTCCAGGGGGCTAGTGGCTACACCTTC; CDR3 protein: CASSVQGASGYTF
clone size: -; D gene: TRBD2; V gene: TRBV5-1; J gene: TRBJ2-2; CDR3 DNA: TGCGCCAGCAGTCGGACTAGCGGGGAACACACCGGGGAGCTGTTTTTT; CDR3 protein: CASSRTSGEHTGELFF
clone size: few; D gene: -; V gene: TRBV18; J gene: TRBJ2-3; CDR3 DNA: TGTGCCAGCTCCCAAGAACTGCAAGATACGCAGTATTTT; CDR3 protein: CASSQELQDTQYF
clone size: once; D gene: TRBD2; V gene: TRBV28; J gene: TRBJ2-1; CDR3 DNA: TGTGCCAGCAGTTTAGTCTCTAGCGGCAAACACAATGAGCAGTTCTTC; CDR3 protein: CASSLVSSGKHNEQFF
clone size: -; D gene: -; V gene: TRBV5-1; J gene: TRBJ2-2; CDR3 DNA: TGCGCCAGCAGCGCCCAACTAGGCGCGTCGAACACCGGGGAGCTGTTTTTT; CDR3 protein: CASSAQLGASNTGELFF
clone size: -; D gene: TRBD1; V gene: TRBV5-1; J gene: TRBJ1-6; CDR3 DNA: TGCGCCAGCAGGAGGGAGGGACAGGGAGGAGATTCACCCCTCCACTTT; CDR3 protein: CASRREGQGGDSPLHF
clone size: -; D gene: -; V gene: TRBV18; J gene: TRBJ1-6; CDR3 DNA: TGTGCCAGCTCGCCCCTCCAGGGCGGGGGATCACCCCTCCACTTT; CDR3 protein: CASSPLQGGGSPLHF
clone size: -; D gene: -; V gene: TRBV4-2; J gene: TRBJ1-1; CDR3 DNA: TGTGCCAGCAGCCAAGAGAGGTGGGGGCCCACTGAAGCTTTCTTT; CDR3 protein: CASSQERWGPTEAFF
clone size: -; D gene: TRBD1; V gene: TRBV5-4; J gene: TRBJ1-2; CDR3 DNA: TGTGCCAGCAGCTTTTTTGGACAGGCTTCGTATGGCTACACCTTC; CDR3 protein: CASSFFGQASYGYTF
clone size: -; D gene: -; V gene: TRBV7-8; J gene: TRBJ2-4; CDR3 DNA: TGTGCCAGCAGCCTTTCAAGGGGGATGGGCGTTCAGTACTTC; CDR3 protein: CASSLSRGMGVQYF
clone size: -; D gene: -; V gene: TRBV28; J gene: TRBJ1-1; CDR3 DNA: TGTGCCAGCAGTTTTGGGGCGAACACTGAAGCTTTCTTT; CDR3 protein: CASSFGANTEAFF
clone size: -; D gene: -; V gene: TRBV9; J gene: TRBJ1-6; CDR3 DNA: TGTGCCAGCAGCCCTCTCACAGATAACAATTCACCCCTCCACTTT; CDR3 protein: CASSPLTDNNSPLHF
clone size: once; D gene: TRBD1; V gene: TRBV19; J gene: TRBJ1-2; CDR3 DNA: TGTGCCAGCAGGGACAGGGTAAGGACGTTTGGTGGCTACACCTTC; CDR3 protein: CASRDRVRTFGGYTF
clone size: -; D gene: TRBD1; V gene: TRBV2; J gene: TRBJ1-5; CDR3 DNA: TGTGCCAGCAGTTTAGACAGGGGAGGCAATCAGCCCCAGCATTTT; CDR3 protein: CASSLDRGGNQPQHF
clone size: -; D gene: -; V gene: TRBV28; J gene: TRBJ1-5; CDR3 DNA: TGTGCCAGCAGAATTCGCTCGGAGTATAGCAATCAGCCCCAGCATTTT; CDR3 protein: CASRIRSEYSNQPQHF
clone size: -; D gene: -; V gene: TRBV5-6; J gene: TRBJ2-2; CDR3 DNA: TGTGCCAGCAGCTCCTTCGGGACAACGAACACCGGGGAGCTGTTTTTT; CDR3 protein: CASSSFGTTNTGELFF
clone size: -; D gene: -; V gene: TRBV9; J gene: TRBJ1-1; CDR3 DNA: TGTGCCAGCAGCGTGCAGGGTAGTGGTAACACTGAAGCTTTCTTT; CDR3 protein: CASSVQGSGNTEAFF
clone size: -; D gene: -; V gene: TRBV5-6; J gene: TRBJ1-5; CDR3 DNA: TGTGCCAGCAGCTTGGGAGTCCAGGATCAGCCCCAGCATTTT; CDR3 protein: CASSLGVQDQPQHF
clone size: -; D gene: -; V gene: TRBV24-1; J gene: TRBJ1-2; CDR3 DNA: TGTGCCACCAGTGATTTGCTCGGGTTGGCTGGCTACACCTTC; CDR3 protein: CATSDLLGLAGYTF
clone size: -; D gene: -; V gene: TRBV9; J gene: TRBJ2-5; CDR3 DNA: TGTGCCAGCAGCATCGGGGAGACCCAGTACTTC; CDR3 protein: CASSIGETQYF
clone size: -; D gene: -; V gene: TRBV5-1; J gene: TRBJ2-3; CDR3 DNA: TGCGCCAGCAGGGACGGGACACACCTTAGCACAGATACGCAGTATTTT; CDR3 protein: CASRDGTHLSTDTQYF
clone size: once; D gene: -; V gene: TRBV6-5; J gene: TRBJ1-1; CDR3 DNA: TGTGCCAGCAGTTACGGAGGACTCGTGTCTGAAGCTTTCTTT; CDR3 protein: CASSYGGLVSEAFF
clone size: once; D gene: TRBD1; V gene: TRBV28; J gene: TRBJ2-7; CDR3 DNA: TGTGCCAGCAGGGGACAGGGGCCCCCCTACGAGCAGTACTTC; CDR3 protein: CASRGQGPPYEQYF
clone size: -; D gene: TRBD1; V gene: TRBV7-2; J gene: TRBJ2-2; CDR3 DNA: TGTGCCAGCAGCTCCAGGACAGGGGGCGGGGAGCTGTTTTTT; CDR3 protein: CASSSRTGGGELFF
clone size: once; D gene: -; V gene: TRBV18; J gene: TRBJ1-4; CDR3 DNA: TGTGCCAGCTCACCTCCGGGAACCTGGAGTGAAAAACTGTTTTTT; CDR3 protein: CASSPPGTWSEKLFF
clone size: -; D gene: TRBD1; V gene: TRBV9; J gene: TRBJ1-5; CDR3 DNA: TGTGCCAGCAGCGGGGAACCGGGACAGGCTGGTCAGCCCCAGCATTTT; CDR3 protein: CASSGEPGQAGQPQHF